This T cell receptor (beta chain) appears in the sequencing data of a study of T cells in Graves' hyperthyroidism and ophthalmopathy (dated by TCRdb to the late 2010s). About the study as a whole: TCR V-J signatures able to tell the groups apart were searched for in a discovery cohort of around 95 patients, of whom over 40 had Graves' ophthalmopathy and around 58 had stable Graves' hyperthyroidism. Prospective prediction of ophthalmopathy was tested in an independent validation cohort consisting of some 18 hyperthyroidism patients and around 16 patients who later progressed to ophthalmopathy. The approximately 98 discovery patients were randomly divided into training and test sets at a 7:3 ratio. In more than 5 Graves' hyperthyroidism patients, the study also compared T-cell repertoires from thyroid tissue with T-cell repertoires from blood. Once sampling was done, hyperthyroidism patients were given methimazole at a starting dose of 30 mg daily, whereas ophthalmopathy patients were given high-dose intravenous methylprednisolone. According to the paper, TCR Vbeta CDR3 sequencing was carried out on some 140 peripheral blood samples, which came from 40 to 45 ophthalmopathy, around 74 hyperthyroidism and roughly 17 progressor patients. General findings and caveats noted by the study authors: During validation, the model predicted progression to ophthalmopathy a median of roughly six months ahead of onset, with around 70% sensitivity and 72.22% specificity. Sample size was not statistically predetermined, and investigators were not blinded to group allocation. Ophthalmopathy was separated from stable hyperthyroidism by a 13 V-J signature model, with about 86% sensitivity and about 81% specificity obtained in cross-validation and 80%/75% obtained in testing. Most expanded thyroid clonotypes (frequency above 0.001) were also detected in blood, suggesting blood repertoires may reflect thyroid immune responses.

Amplification of TCR beta CDR3 regions was carried out from RNA transcripts. The TCR CDR3 was subjected to a first round of RT-PCR using the HTBI primer set and the Qiagen OneStep RT-PCR kit. Libraries were constructed in a second round of multiplex PCR, after which size selection and purification were carried out. The libraries were sequenced on an Illumina HiSeq2000 using paired-end 100 bp reads. The published analysis was carried out like this. SOAPnuke was used to process the raw data, with reads discarded if the reads contained adapters or uncalled bases, had a mean Phred below 15, or lacked an exact constant-primer or identifier match. High-quality paired reads were merged with COPE v1.2.5, and unique nucleotide sequences were defined as clonotypes. MiTCR v1.1 was used to align the clonotypes against IMGT TRBV, TRBD and TRBJ reference segments. Analysis was restricted to V-J combinations with a frequency above 0.0001, which covered 99.2% of repertoires. A TCS score was defined as the ratio of F50 (clonal expansion) to E x V (chaos), with BLOSUM62-based TCRdist applied between CDR3 peptides within each V-J. Welch's t-statistics and random forest reduced around 520 V-J features to some 14, which were used in a naive Bayes classifier (R e1071). Thyroid-blood repertoire similarity was quantified with the Morisita-Horn index. TCRdb reprocessing: public reads trimmed at Q25 with fastp, clones called with MiXCR, in-frame beta chains kept. Rows merge per CDR3 protein into single entries with the most common DNA and genes. The V and J calls, along with clone size, are taken from TCRdb and not from the paper's own processing. The sample includes about 570,000 distinct CDR3 sequences, with around 45% observed a single time. Roughly 20% of the sample goes to the ten largest clones.

Patients with uncontrolled infections, other autoimmune diseases, pregnancy or lactation were excluded. Diagnoses were established on the basis of clinical symptoms, serum thyroxine and TRAb, thyroid ultrasound, and orbital computed tomography. Total RNA was extracted using Trizol reagent, and RNA quality was assessed on an Agilent 2100 Bioanalyzer. A note on this clonotype: The antigen it recognizes is unknown. No base qualities exist here, and no much larger clone lies one base off it.

CDR1 and CDR2, per the germline V gene, are SGHTA and FQGNSA. The CDR3 has 15 amino acids, counting the end cysteine and phenylalanine. Of all the DNA, just the CDR3 is kept, 45 bases in frame from base 1. Trimming costs V 6 bases and J 5 bases, and their ends lie 19 bases apart. Sequencing input: peripheral blood or thyroid tissue (not recorded which). The chain links TRBV7-2 with TRBJ1-1, with a tentative D gene TRBD1 over 6 matching bases. The sequence was obtained from an adult woman with Graves' disease, either hyperthyroidism or ophthalmopathy (not recorded which). In nucleotides, the sequence is TGTGCCAGCAGTGGCGACAGACAGGTGGGGACTGAAGCTTTCTTT. It encodes CASSGDRQVGTEAFF. Beyond the CDR3, the reference TRBV7-2 and TRBJ1-1 genes provide the residues; the full variable domain reads: GAGVSQSPSNKVTEKGKDVELRCDPISGHTALYWYRQSLGQGLEFLIYFQGNSAPDKSGLPSDRFSAERTGGSVSTLTIQRTQQEDSAVYLCASSGDRQVGTEAFFGQGTRLTVV.